This T cell receptor beta chain was captured in a study of regulatory T cells in long-lasting Graves disease. The CDR3 extends over 13 amino acids. CDR1 and CDR2 from the germline V gene are SQVTM and ANQGSEA. J lost 2 bases, V lost 6 bases, and 5 bases had no gene match. Many counts were recorded for this clonotype. Its antigen is still unknown. HTBI primers from iRepertoire and Arm-PCR of CDR3 regions yielded the TCR beta libraries. One entry per CDR3 protein results from TCRdb running MiXCR on the multiplex PCR reads. This table has about 540,000 distinct CDR3 sequences, approximately 12% appearing once. Time point meaning: newly diagnosed GD, antithyroid drugs for less than 3 months. RNA from PBMCs was the source of the TCR library. The study's findings and limits: Newly diagnosed disease favored TRBV20-1 and TRBJ2-1 over persistent disease.

The data were also submitted as part of a second study, on T cells in Graves' hyperthyroidism and ophthalmopathy.

The origin of this receptor is a man aged 25-45 years with Graves disease. Material: peripheral blood mononuclear cells (PBMCs), obtained at new diagnosis, from a patient treated with antithyroid drugs. V is TRBV29-1 and J is TRBJ2-5; 8 nucleotides line up with TRBD1. The CDR3 bases are TGCAGCGTCCTCTGGGACAGGCAAGAGACCCAGTACTTC. Amino acids: CSVLWDRQETQYF.